This T cell receptor beta chain emerged from a study of shared clonotypes between healthy human individuals. V lost 3 bases to trimming and J lost 8 bases, with 10 bases between them. Germline CDR1 is MDHEN and CDR2 is SYDVKM. This CDR3 region has 12 residues. From CD4+ cells came CD45RA+ naive and CD45RA-negative memory subsets. Using immunoSEQ multiplex PCR, the repertoire was profiled, and TCRdb retains in-frame clones only, with some absent. In the table there are about 680,000 clones, approximately 75% of which are singletons. Study-wide results and caveats: Memory subsets generally showed smaller estimated richness than naive subsets did.

Note on this clone: Its antigen is undetermined.

Sequencing was performed on memory CD4+ T cells sorted from blood. Subset noted: CD45RA-negative fraction. The sequence was collected from a woman aged 30 to 39 in good health. The gene calls are TRBV28 and TRBJ1-2; D is perhaps TRBD1 (6 bases). The CDR3, as DNA: TGTGCCAGCAGTTTTCAGGGGCCAGGCTACACCTTC. Translation gives CASSFQGPGYTF.